The entry that follows covers one T cell receptor beta chain sequence. Its target is not known. Generated by immunoSEQ multiplex PCR, the TCRdb table keeps only in-frame clones and is missing some. This table has about 23,000 clones, roughly nine tenths appearing once. The data were obtained in a study of T cells in localized non-small cell lung cancer. Whole-study results and caveats: Adjacent lung held a median 57 of the top 100 tumor clones. Clonality peaked in uninvolved adjacent lung rather than tumor.

The trim removed 7 bases at V and 1 base at J, leaving 3 bases unmatched. The CDR3 contains 14 residues. CDR1 is ENHRY and CDR2 is SYGVKD in the germline V gene. This TCR came from a woman aged 35 to 70 with stage I lung adenocarcinoma. The chain recombines TRBV10-3 with TRBJ2-2; TRBD2 matches at 7 bases. The source was peripheral blood, collected before any cancer treatment. The CDR3 here is CAIKGGGNTGELFF. The CDR3 nucleotides read TGTGCCATCAAAGGCGGGGGGAACACCGGGGAGCTGTTTTTT.